The 15 T cell receptor beta chains below were found in one sample sequenced in a study of cytomegalovirus exposure and HLA in healthy donors. Use of 60 Vbeta and 13 Jbeta primers characterized the PCR. Produced via immunoSEQ multiplex PCR; TCRdb's table is partial and in-frame only. This table has about 86,000 clones, 75% to 85% appearing once. The sequenced sample was PBMCs. These receptors were obtained from a woman between 35 and 50 years old in good health and CMV-seropositive.

V gene TRBV5-1 combines with J gene TRBJ2-5, with 8 bases fitting TRBD2. The trim removed 7 bases at V and 10 bases at J, leaving 24 bases unmatched. The V gene's germline CDR1 is SGHRS and CDR2 YFSETQ. There are 17 residues in the CDR3. The CDR3 reads CASANRGSGGAFRDQYF. Written as DNA, the CDR3 is TGCGCCAGCGCAAACCGGGGGAGCGGGGGAGCCTTTCGGGACCAGTACTTC.

This chain uses TRBV9 with TRBJ2-2; 9 bases fit TRBD2. Trimming took 2 bases from V and 4 from J; bases not matched to a gene: 18. The CDR3 spans 20 residues. The V gene's germline CDR1 is SGDLS and CDR2 YYNGEE. The CDR3 DNA follows: TGTGCCAGCAGCGTCTCTCCCGGGGGAAGCGGGGGGCGGGGCACCGGGGAGCTGTTTTTT. This translates into CASSVSPGGSGGRGTGELFF.

The V and J genes are TRBV6-5 and TRBJ2-1; D unresolved. Trimming stripped 4 bases from V and 9 bases from J, with 19 bases between. Per germline, CDR1 MNHEY and CDR2 SVGAGI. CDR3 size: 15 residues. The CDR3 is CASSSRVPPVGEQFF. As DNA, the CDR3 is TGTGCCAGCAGTTCTCGGGTCCCTCCGGTTGGTGAGCAGTTCTTC.

The chain combines TRBV27 with TRBJ2-3, with 8 nucleotides matching TRBD2. Trimming removed 5 bases from V and 3 bases from J; junction bases left unmatched: 7. From germline, CDR1 is MNHEY and CDR2 SMNVEV (reference sequence). The length of the CDR3 is 15 residues. The CDR3 here is CASSLQRERTDTQYF. Here the CDR3 DNA reads TGTGCCAGCAGTCTCCAGCGGGAGAGGACAGATACGCAGTATTTT.

The V gene is TRBV27, the J gene TRBJ2-7, with 14 bases fitting TRBD2. The CDR3 runs 17 residues. V was pared by 5 bases and J by 3 bases, with 9 bases of the junction left unmatched. CDR1 MNHEY and CDR2 SMNVEV come from the germline V gene (reference sequence). The CDR3 protein is CASSPRLAGGENYEQYF. The DNA of the CDR3 is TGTGCCAGCAGTCCACGACTAGCGGGGGGGGAAAACTACGAGCAGTACTTC.

V usage is TRBV7-9 and J usage is TRBJ2-5; 7 bases line up with TRBD2. Germline V CDR1 and CDR2: SEHNR, FQNEAQ (reference sequence). CDR3 length: 14 residues. V shed 5 bases and J 4 bases; nucleotides not matched to a gene: 7. The CDR3 is CASSPAGSGETQYF. CDR3 DNA sequence: TGTGCCAGCAGCCCAGCGGGGTCCGGAGAGACCCAGTACTTC.

The chain links TRBV7-9 to TRBJ1-6; 9 nucleotides match TRBD1. The length of the CDR3 is 14 residues. Germline CDR1 SEHNR, CDR2 FQNEAQ (reference sequence). V shed 5 bases, J shed 8 bases, and the junction held 4 bases outside the gene matches. Here the CDR3 DNA reads TGTGCCAGCAGCCCTCGACAGGGGGATTCACCCCTCCACTTT. Amino acids: CASSPRQGDSPLHF.

The rearrangement joins TRBV7-9 to TRBJ2-3; a weak D match, TRBD2 (6 bases). CDR1 is SEHNR, CDR2 FQNEAQ, per germline (reference sequence). V was cut by 5 bases and J by 1 base, with 13 bases left in between. The CDR3 runs 15 residues. Here the CDR3 reads CASSLLSSGTDTQYF. In DNA form, the CDR3 reads TGTGCCAGCAGCCTTCTCTCTAGCGGCACAGATACGCAGTATTTT.

The CDR3 bases are TGTGCCTGGAGTGTAATTGGCAGGGGAGAGGGGCCCAATGAGCAGTTCTTC. Amino acid sequence: CAWSVIGRGEGPNEQFF. The chain combines TRBV30 with TRBJ2-1, with a possible D match to TRBD1 (6 bases). The CDR3 is 17 amino acids. The germline CDR1 and CDR2 sequences are GTSNPN and SVGIG (reference sequence). Trimming pared 0 bases from V and 6 bases from J, leaving 21 bases between.

V is TRBV19 and J is TRBJ1-2; the D is unclear. The CDR3 runs 12 residues. Germline V lookup: CDR1 LNHDA, CDR2 SQIVND (reference sequence). V lost 8 bases to trimming and J lost 1 base, with 8 bases between them. CDR3: CASSSFNYGYTF. For the CDR3, the DNA is TGTGCCAGTTCTTCGTTTAACTATGGCTACACCTTC.

The chain carries TRBV6-5 and TRBJ2-5; a possible D gene is TRBD2 (6 bases). CDR1 and CDR2 (germline): MNHEY, SVGAGI. V was cut by 2 bases and J by 11 bases, with 18 bases left in between. This CDR3 comprises 14 residues. The chain's CDR3 is CASSYVRGLEEQYF. DNA for the CDR3: TGTGCCAGCAGTTACGTGCGGGGCCTTGAGGAGCAGTACTTC.

V is TRBV6-5 and J is TRBJ2-1; 9 bases agree with TRBD1. V dropped 4 bases and J dropped 8; count of bases not matched to a gene: 9. The CDR3 spans 15 residues. Looked up from germline, CDR1 is MNHEY and CDR2 is SVGAGI. CDR3 coding DNA: TGTGCCAGCAGTTCGGCGGGACAGGGTAAGGATGAGCAGTTCTTC. Its translation is CASSSAGQGKDEQFF.

J is TRBJ1-2 and V is TRBV5-1; D unresolved. V was trimmed by 4 bases and J by 7 bases, leaving 11 bases between them. The CDR3 is made up of 12 amino acids. Germline V CDR1 and CDR2: SGHRS, YFSETQ. CDR3 region: CASSLSGIGYTF. CDR3 DNA: TGCGCCAGCAGCCTCTCGGGAATTGGCTACACCTTC.

This clone showed up just a few times. The chain links TRBV13 to TRBJ1-1; a possible D gene is TRBD1 (6 bases). The CDR3 spans 14 residues. V dropped 0 bases and J dropped 5 bases, with 10 bases sitting between them. Germline V CDR1 and CDR2: PRHDT, FYEKMQ (reference sequence). CDR3 residues: CASSLGPGATEAFF. In DNA, the CDR3 is TGTGCCAGCAGCTTAGGCCCAGGGGCGACTGAAGCTTTCTTT.

The chain employs TRBV18 and TRBJ1-5; 12 nucleotides agree with TRBD1. After removal of 2 bases from V and 15 bases from J, the junction contained 2 bases not matched to a gene. CDR3 length: 12 amino acids. The germline CDR1 and CDR2 sequences are KGHSH and LQKENI. The CDR3 region has the DNA TGTGCCAGCTCACCAGGGACAGGGGGCTGGCATTTT. Its protein is CASSPGTGGWHF.